These 28 T cell receptor beta chains were all obtained from the same sample, sequenced in a study of Graves' ophthalmopathy and Graves' hyperthyroidism. Transcripts of RNA were the source for amplifying TCR beta CDR3 regions. RT-PCR in the first round used HTBI primers; a second-round multiplex PCR followed. TCRdb reprocessed the multiplex PCR reads via MiXCR and lists one record per CDR3 protein. The sample has about 380,000 distinct CDR3 sequences, over 15% seen once; the top ten hold about 7%. The source material was peripheral blood. These receptors all come from a woman between 18 and 29 years old with stable Graves' hyperthyroidism.

The chain uses TRBV2 and TRBJ1-2, with D possibly TRBD1 on 6 matching bases. This CDR3 is built from 17 residues. V was clipped by 1 base and J by 2 bases, with 17 bases between them. The V gene's germline CDR1 is SNHLY and CDR2 FYNNEI. The CDR3 nucleotides read TGTGCCAGCAGTGAAGAGTTTCCCGGGGGCGGGAACTATGGCTACACCTTC. It encodes CASSEEFPGGGNYGYTF.

The V call is TRBV9, the J call TRBJ2-2, with TRBD2 matching over 12 bases. Germline CDR1 and CDR2: SGDLS and YYNGEE. The CDR3 is 16 amino acids. Losses at the gene ends were 0 bases for V and 5 bases for J; bases not matched to a gene: 2. This CDR3 reads CASSVETSGGTGELFF. The DNA for the CDR3 is TGTGCCAGCAGCGTAGAAACTAGCGGGGGGACCGGGGAGCTGTTTTTT.

At least ten counts were recorded for this clonotype. The DNA for the CDR3 is TGTGCCAGCAGCTTAGACGAGAACACTGAAGCTTTCTTT. This gives the protein CASSLDENTEAFF. V and J are TRBV11-3 and TRBJ1-1; no firm D call. The CDR3 has 13 residues. V dropped 0 bases and J dropped 1 base, with 3 bases sitting between them. Germline values: CDR1 SGHNT, CDR2 YENEEA. The full variable domain, in which reference TRBV11-3 and TRBJ1-1 provide the parts outside the CDR3, is EAGVVQSPRYKIIEKKQPVAFWCNPISGHNTLYWYLQNLGQGPELLIRYENEEAVDDSQLPKDRFSAERLKGVDSTLKIQPAELGDSAVYLCASSLDENTEAFFGQGTRLTVV.

This clonotype was recorded many times. This rearrangement joins TRBV20-1 to TRBJ2-2; TRBD2 agrees at 11 bases. Germline V gives CDR1 DFQATT, CDR2 SNEGSKA (reference sequence). The length of the CDR3 is 15 residues. J lost 4 bases, V lost 0 bases, and 1 base had no gene match. The CDR3 nucleotides are TGCAGTGCTAGAGAGACTAGCGGGGTCACCGGGGAGCTGTTTTTT. Translated, it gives CSARETSGVTGELFF.

This clonotype was found many times. The rearrangement links TRBV12-3 or TRBV12-4 to TRBJ1-5; D remains ambiguous. The V end lost 3 bases, the J end lost 4 bases, and 7 bases lay between the germline ends. This CDR3 comprises 13 residues. CDR3 sequence: CASSFFENQPQHF. DNA for the CDR3: TGTGCCAGCAGTTTTTTCGAGAATCAGCCCCAGCATTTT.

This clonotype came up many times. The chain has TRBV10-2 and TRBJ2-6; D gene uncertain. This CDR3 comprises 14 residues. Germline V gene data show CDR1 as WSHSY and CDR2 as SAAADI. The ends were cut back, 4 bases at V and 0 bases at J, with 4 bases in the middle. The DNA of the CDR3 is TGCGCCAGCAGTGGATACTCTGGGGCCAACGTCCTGACTTTC. As protein: CASSGYSGANVLTF.

Remarks on this clonotype: This is likely a read error, given that the CDR3 carries no conserved phenylalanine or tryptophan at its end. CDR3 nucleotides: TGTGTCAGCAGCTTAGATCTGCCCGGGGGGCAAGAGACCCAGTACCTC. Its translation: CVSSLDLPGGQETQYL. The chain has TRBV11-3 and TRBJ2-5, with 7 bases that match TRBD2. This CDR3 region has 16 residues. From germline, CDR1 is SGHNT and CDR2 YENEEA.

This clonotype was observed a handful of times. This chain uses TRBV5-1 with TRBJ1-1, with 8 bases matching TRBD1. CDR1 SGHRS and CDR2 YFSETQ come from the germline V gene. V trimming: 4 bases; J trimming: 4 bases; junction bases outside the gene matches: 12. This CDR3 is built from 16 residues. CDR3 region: CASSQTGGLGGTEAFF. CDR3 sequence (DNA): TGCGCCAGCAGCCAAACAGGGGGTCTTGGGGGCACTGAAGCTTTCTTT. The whole variable domain, remainder taken from reference TRBV5-1 and TRBJ1-1, is KAGVTQTPRYLIKTRGQQVTLSCSPISGHRSVSWYQQTPGQGLQFLFEYFSETQRNKGNFPGRFSGRQFSNSRSEMNVSTLELGDSALYLCASSQTGGLGGTEAFFGQGTRLTVV.

This clonotype was observed once. V is TRBV29-1 and J is TRBJ2-7; 10 nucleotides match TRBD1. The V and J ends lost 7 bases and 2 bases, in that order; junction bases with no gene match: 11. CDR3 length: 15 residues. Germline lookup yields CDR1 SQVTM and CDR2 ANQGSEA. In DNA form, the CDR3 reads TGCAGCGCCAGCGGACAGGGGGTCGGGCCCTACGAGCAGTACTTC. Translation: CSASGQGVGPYEQYF.

This clonotype was picked up many times. V and J are TRBV6-2 or TRBV6-3 and TRBJ2-6; D unclear. Looked up from germline, CDR1 is MNHEY and CDR2 is SVGEGT. The CDR3 runs 17 residues. Trimming shortened V by 6 bases and J by 1 base, and 16 bases separated the two germline ends. This CDR3 reads CASSWTVFESGANVLTF. The DNA of the CDR3 is TGTGCCAGCAGCTGGACGGTCTTCGAATCTGGGGCCAACGTCCTGACTTTC.

This chain joins TRBV12-3 or TRBV12-4 and TRBJ1-1, with a possible D match to TRBD1 (6 bases). This CDR3 is built from 14 residues. Trimming removed 2 bases from V and 7 bases from J, with 14 bases in between. CDR3 protein: CASSLWREGVEAFF. The CDR3 nucleotides are TGTGCCAGCAGTTTATGGAGGGAGGGGGTTGAAGCTTTCTTT.

This clonotype occurred many times. The chain couples TRBV12-3 or TRBV12-4 to TRBJ1-5; 8 bases are shared with TRBD1. The CDR3 loop spans 16 amino acids. Trimming took 6 bases from V and 8 from J; bases not matched to a gene: 15. CDR3 nucleotide sequence: TGTGCCAGCAGCCCCCGCCGGCAGGGGGCAGAGAAGCCCCAGCATTTT. Its translation: CASSPRRQGAEKPQHF.

This clonotype was seen repeatedly, ten times or more. The rearrangement uses TRBV2 and TRBJ1-1, with D maybe TRBD1 (5 bases). CDR3 length: 14 amino acids. Per the germline V gene, CDR1 is SNHLY and CDR2 is FYNNEI. Trimming removed 4 bases from V and 2 bases from J, with 11 bases in between. CDR3 loop: CASSVVGTNTEAFF. CDR3 coding DNA: TGTGCCAGCAGTGTCGTAGGGACCAACACTGAAGCTTTCTTT.

V is TRBV4-1 and J is TRBJ2-7; a weak D match, TRBD2 (6 bases). V shed 6 bases and J shed 2 bases, with 11 bases lying between them. Germline V CDR1 and CDR2: MGHRA, YSYEKL. This CDR3 region has 13 residues. CDR3 residues: CASSSGEAYEQYF. The DNA of the CDR3 is TGCGCCAGCAGTTCGGGGGAGGCCTACGAGCAGTACTTC.

The V call is TRBV3-1, the J call TRBJ1-1; D is undetermined. CDR1 and CDR2 (germline): LGHDT, YNNKEL (reference sequence). V was shortened by 2 bases and J by 8 bases, with 9 bases between the two germline ends. The CDR3 covers 12 residues. CDR3 DNA: TGTGCCAGCAGCCAAAGTAGGCTAGAAGCTTTCTTT. It codes for CASSQSRLEAFF. Full variable domain (rest looked up from reference TRBV3-1 and TRBJ1-1): DTAVSQTPKYLVTQMGNDKSIKCEQNLGHDTMYWYKQDSKKFLKIMFSYNNKELIINETVPNRFSPKSPDKAHLNLHINSLELGDSAVYFCASSQSRLEAFFGQGTRLTVV.

This clonotype was counted ten times or more. CDR3 bases: TGTGCCAGCACTTTCGGGGGGGCCGGGAAAGAGACCCAGTACTTC. Translation: CASTFGGAGKETQYF. The V gene is TRBV7-2, the J gene TRBJ2-5, with 8 bases fitting TRBD2. The CDR3 consists of 15 residues. Trimming removed 7 bases from V and 3 bases from J; junction bases left unmatched: 10. Germline CDR1 is SGHTA and CDR2 is FQGNSA.

This clonotype showed up many times. The genes are TRBV10-1 and TRBJ1-2; no clear D gene. Trimming took 2 bases from V and 6 from J, leaving 10 bases between them. The CDR3 has 13 amino acids. Germline-derived CDR1 and CDR2 are WNHNN and SYGVQD (reference sequence). The DNA of the CDR3 is TGCGCCAGCAGTGAGAGCACCGGGGATGGCTACACCTTC. The encoded protein is CASSESTGDGYTF.

Only a few counts were recorded for this clonotype. V is TRBV29-1 and J is TRBJ1-6; tentatively, D is TRBD1 (6 bases). V dropped 5 bases and J dropped 7 bases, with 12 bases sitting between them. This CDR3 comprises 13 residues. Germline V gene sequence: CDR1 SQVTM, CDR2 ANQGSEA. The CDR3 loop is CSVLDSFNSPLHF. The CDR3 DNA reads as TGCAGCGTTTTGGACAGCTTCAATTCACCCCTCCACTTT.

This clonotype came up a few times. The J gene is TRBJ2-3, the V gene TRBV5-4; D is tentatively TRBD1 or TRBD2 (5 bases each). Between the trimmed V and J ends, which lost 6 bases and 1 base, there was a span of 15 bases. Germline values: CDR1 SGHNT, CDR2 YYREEE (reference sequence). The CDR3 is 15 amino acids. CDR3 DNA: TGTGCCAGCACCGGGGCTAGGAGAGGCACAGATACGCAGTATTTT. Translated, it gives CASTGARRGTDTQYF.

This clonotype came up many times. The V and J genes are TRBV12-3 or TRBV12-4 and TRBJ1-4; 9 bases match TRBD1. The CDR3 runs to 14 residues. Trimming at V came to 4 bases and at J to 6 bases, leaving 3 bases not matched to a gene. The DNA of the CDR3 is TGTGCCAGCAGTTGGCGGACAGGGGATGAAAAACTGTTTTTT. Its protein is CASSWRTGDEKLFF.

With regard to this clonotype: This may arise from a read error, as a much more abundant clone is one base away. This chain uses TRBV27 with TRBJ1-2, with TRBD1 identical over 8 bases. The CDR3 runs 13 residues. Per germline, CDR1 MNHEY and CDR2 SMNVEV (reference sequence). The junction had 6 bases not matched to a gene; V was cut back by 8 bases and J by 4 bases. This CDR3 is CASCGDRSYGYTF. CDR3 in DNA: TGTGCCAGCTGTGGGGACAGGAGCTATGGCTACACCTTC.

In nucleotides, the CDR3 is TGCGCCAGCAGTGAGAGGAGGTTAGGAAACATTCAGTACTTC. The encoded protein is CASSERRLGNIQYF. V gene TRBV10-2 combines with J gene TRBJ2-4, with D tentatively TRBD2 (5 bases). The length of the CDR3 is 14 residues. V dropped 2 bases and J dropped 6 bases, with 11 bases sitting between them. Germline lookup yields CDR1 WSHSY and CDR2 SAAADI.

This clonotype was seen ten or more times. The V gene is TRBV5-1, the J gene TRBJ2-7; D unclear. CDR3 length: 14 amino acids. V was pared by 4 bases and J by 6 bases, with 17 bases between. Germline CDR1 is SGHRS and CDR2 is YFSETQ. The CDR3: CASSLTGVMSEQYF. Written as DNA, the CDR3 is TGCGCCAGCAGCCTAACCGGAGTGATGAGCGAGCAGTACTTC.

The sample holds a few counts of this clonotype. The J gene is TRBJ1-5, the V gene TRBV10-3; D not certain. This CDR3 spans 14 amino acids. Trimming cost V 4 bases and J 3 bases, with 10 bases left between them. The germline V gene has CDR1 ENHRY and CDR2 SYGVKD. In nucleotides, the CDR3 is TGTGCCATCAGTGGCTCAGATCACAATCAGCCCCAGCATTTT. Its translation: CAISGSDHNQPQHF.

In this sample, this clonotype turned up a few times. The chain recombines TRBV6-1 with TRBJ1-4, with TRBD1 as a possible D gene (6 bases). This CDR3 has 14 amino acids. Germline assignment: CDR1 MNHNS and CDR2 SASEGT. The germline V and J ends were trimmed by 3 bases and 8 bases, with 13 bases remaining between them. The CDR3 DNA reads TGTGCCAGCAGTGACGGGGGCGTCGGCGAAAAACTGTTTTTT. Translation gives CASSDGGVGEKLFF.

This clonotype came up a few times. The chain combines TRBV2 with TRBJ2-5, with TRBD1 as a possible D gene (6 bases). The CDR3 runs to 15 residues. Trimming pared 0 bases from V and 3 bases from J, leaving 11 bases between. The germline gives CDR1 SNHLY, CDR2 FYNNEI. CDR3 sequence (DNA): TGTGCCAGCAGTGAAGCGCTACCAGGGGAAGAGACCCAGTACTTC. Its translation: CASSEALPGEETQYF. Together with reference TRBV2 and TRBJ2-5, the CDR3 gives the full variable domain: EPEVTQTPSHQVTQMGQEVILRCVPISNHLYFYWYRQILGQKVEFLVSFYNNEISEKSEIFDDQFSVERPDGSNFTLKIRSTKLEDSAMYFCASSEALPGEETQYFGPGTRLLVL.

This chain joins TRBV6-1 and TRBJ2-7, with TRBD2 matching over 8 bases. This CDR3 contains 14 residues. Germline trimming cut 8 bases from V and 4 bases from J; bases unmatched to any gene: 10. Germline V CDR1 and CDR2: MNHNS, SASEGT. This chain's CDR3 is CASVTGGVLYEQYF. CDR3 in DNA: TGTGCCAGCGTGACGGGGGGGGTCTTGTACGAGCAGTACTTC.

The CDR3 nucleotides read TGTGCCAGCAGCGTAGGGGACACCATCTACGAGCAGTACTTC. It codes for CASSVGDTIYEQYF. The chain couples TRBV9 to TRBJ2-7; D possibly corresponds to TRBD1 (6 bases). In germline, CDR1 is SGDLS, CDR2 YYNGEE. Trimming shortened V by 0 bases and J by 3 bases, and 10 bases separated the two germline ends. The CDR3 spans 14 residues.